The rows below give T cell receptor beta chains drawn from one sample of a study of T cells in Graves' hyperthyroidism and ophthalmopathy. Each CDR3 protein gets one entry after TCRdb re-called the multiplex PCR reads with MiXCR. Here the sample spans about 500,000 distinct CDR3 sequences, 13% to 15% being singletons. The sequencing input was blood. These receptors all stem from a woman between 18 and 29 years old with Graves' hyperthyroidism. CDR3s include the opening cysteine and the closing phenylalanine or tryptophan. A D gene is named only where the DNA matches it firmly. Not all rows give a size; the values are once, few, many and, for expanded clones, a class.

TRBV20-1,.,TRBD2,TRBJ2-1,CSAPASGRRFEQFF,TGCAGTGCCCCAGCTAGCGGGAGGAGGTTTGAGCAGTTCTTC
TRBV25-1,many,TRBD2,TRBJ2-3,CASSAGTSGYTDTQYF,TGTGCCAGCAGTGCCGGGACTAGCGGATACACAGATACGCAGTATTTT
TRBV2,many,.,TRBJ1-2,CASSVNPTADGYTF,TGTGCCAGCAGTGTAAATCCGACAGCTGATGGCTACACCTTC
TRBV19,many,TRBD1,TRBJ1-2,CASRPLGTGQTYEEGYTF,TGTGCCAGTAGACCCCTGGGGACAGGACAAACCTACGAGGAGGGCTACACCTTC
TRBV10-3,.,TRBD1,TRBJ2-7,CAITSGQGEGEQYF,TGTGCCATCACCTCGGGACAGGGGGAAGGCGAGCAGTACTTC
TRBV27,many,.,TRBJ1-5,CASSLWPNQPQHF,TGTGCCAGCAGTTTATGGCCCAATCAGCCCCAGCATTTT
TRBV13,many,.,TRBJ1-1,CASSLAGENEAFF,TGTGCCAGCAGCTTAGCCGGGGAAAATGAAGCTTTCTTT
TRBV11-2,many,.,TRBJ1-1,CASSLPMSEAFF,TGTGCCAGCAGCTTACCCATGAGTGAAGCTTTCTTT
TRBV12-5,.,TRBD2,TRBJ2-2,CASRSGRAPGELFF,TGTGCTAGTCGAAGCGGGAGGGCCCCCGGGGAGCTGTTTTTT
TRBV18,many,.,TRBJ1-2,CASSPGLVGYGYTF,TGTGCCAGCTCACCAGGGCTGGTAGGCTATGGCTACACCTTC
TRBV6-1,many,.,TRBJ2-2,CASSSLSWDIGELFF,TGTGCCAGCAGTTCCTTAAGTTGGGATATCGGGGAGCTGTTTTTT
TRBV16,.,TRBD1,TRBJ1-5,CASSRDRAWGNQPQHF,TGTGCCAGCAGCCGGGACAGGGCTTGGGGCAATCAGCCCCAGCATTTT
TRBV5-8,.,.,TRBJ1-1,CASFSSGQPFMNTEAFF,TGTGCCAGCTTTTCCTCCGGACAGCCCTTCATGAACACTGAAGCTTTCTTT
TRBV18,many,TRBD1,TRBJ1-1,CASSTGRLTEAFF,TGTGCCAGTTCGACAGGGAGACTCACTGAAGCTTTCTTT
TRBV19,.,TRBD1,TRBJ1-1,CASSGQGFLTEAFF,TGTGCCAGTTCGGGACAGGGATTTCTCACTGAAGCTTTCTTT
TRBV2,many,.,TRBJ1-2,CASRSGRDYGYTF,TGTGCCAGCAGATCGGGAAGGGACTATGGCTACACCTTC
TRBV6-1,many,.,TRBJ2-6,CASSEVYRAPGANVLTF,TGTGCCAGCAGTGAAGTATACAGGGCTCCTGGGGCCAACGTCCTGACTTTC
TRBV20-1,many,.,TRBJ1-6,CSATGTTRGSPLHF,TGCAGTGCCACCGGGACCACAAGAGGTTCACCCCTCCACTTT
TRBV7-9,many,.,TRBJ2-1,CASSLRLVNEQFF,TGTGCCAGCAGCTTAAGACTCGTAAATGAGCAGTTCTTC
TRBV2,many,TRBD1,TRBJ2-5,CASMLGTGGGETQYF,TGTGCCAGCATGCTCGGGACAGGGGGTGGTGAGACCCAGTACTTC
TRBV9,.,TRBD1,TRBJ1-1,CASSLVQGLQNTEAFF,TGTGCCAGCAGCTTGGTACAGGGGCTCCAGAACACTGAAGCTTTCTTT
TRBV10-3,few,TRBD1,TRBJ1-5,CAIRAGQGPDQPQHF,TGTGCCATCAGAGCAGGACAGGGACCGGATCAGCCCCAGCATTTT
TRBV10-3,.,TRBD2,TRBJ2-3,CAISEFLAGGSTDTQYF,TGTGCCATCAGTGAGTTTTTAGCGGGAGGAAGCACAGATACGCAGTATTTT
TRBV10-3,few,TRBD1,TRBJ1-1,CAIRDNRGFTEAFF,TGTGCCATCAGGGACAACAGGGGTTTTACTGAAGCTTTCTTT
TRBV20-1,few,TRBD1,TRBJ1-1,CSASLRDRGTEAFF,TGCAGTGCTAGTCTCAGAGACAGGGGCACTGAAGCTTTCTTT
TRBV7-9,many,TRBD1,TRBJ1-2,CASSGRDRANYGYTF,TGTGCCAGCAGCGGAAGAGACAGGGCTAACTATGGCTACACCTTC
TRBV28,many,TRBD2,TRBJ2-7,CASSFQREYEQYF,TGTGCCAGCAGTTTCCAGCGGGAGTACGAGCAGTACTTC
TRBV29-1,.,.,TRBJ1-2,CSVERGSRNGYTF,TGCAGCGTTGAAAGAGGTAGCAGAAATGGCTACACCTTC
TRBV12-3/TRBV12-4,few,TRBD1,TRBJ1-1,CASSLDHRGPVNTEAFF,TGTGCCAGCAGTTTAGATCACAGGGGGCCGGTGAACACTGAAGCTTTCTTT
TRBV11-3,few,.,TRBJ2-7,CASSPRYGSMSYEQYF,TGTGCCAGCAGCCCACGGTACGGGAGCATGTCCTACGAGCAGTACTTC
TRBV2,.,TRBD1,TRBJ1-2,CASSEERTGNYGYTF,TGTGCCAGCAGTGAGGAGAGGACAGGGAACTATGGCTACACCTTC
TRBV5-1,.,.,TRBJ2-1,CTSSYRWSGTSNEQFF,TGCACCAGCAGCTACAGGTGGTCAGGGACTTCCAATGAGCAGTTCTTC
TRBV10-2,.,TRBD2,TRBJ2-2,CASTGLSTGELFF,TGCGCCAGCACGGGACTAAGCACCGGGGAGCTGTTTTTT
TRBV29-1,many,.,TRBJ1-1,CSGADGTAEAFF,TGCAGCGGGGCTGACGGGACGGCTGAAGCTTTCTTT
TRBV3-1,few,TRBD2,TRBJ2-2,CASSQDSGRTSGGELFF,TGTGCCAGCAGCCAAGATTCAGGAAGAACTAGCGGCGGGGAGCTGTTTTTT
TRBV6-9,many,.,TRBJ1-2,CASSYSFSTVYGYTF,TGTGCCAGCAGTTATTCGTTTTCTACCGTTTATGGCTACACCTTC
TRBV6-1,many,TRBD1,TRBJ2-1,CASSTRQGRYNEQFF,TGTGCCAGCAGTACGCGACAGGGTCGTTACAATGAGCAGTTCTTC
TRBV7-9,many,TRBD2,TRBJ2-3,CASSLGSGSTDTQYF,TGTGCCAGCAGCTTAGGTAGCGGGAGCACAGATACGCAGTATTTT
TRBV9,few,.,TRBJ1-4,CASSVGPPRSEKLFF,TGTGCCAGCAGCGTAGGTCCGCCTCGCAGTGAAAAACTGTTTTTT
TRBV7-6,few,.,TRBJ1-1,CASSLNLMNTEAFF,TGTGCCAGCAGCTTAAACCTTATGAACACTGAAGCTTTCTTT
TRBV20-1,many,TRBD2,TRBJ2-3,CSALSPSGSEADTQYF,TGCAGTGCCCTATCACCTAGCGGGAGTGAGGCAGATACGCAGTATTTT
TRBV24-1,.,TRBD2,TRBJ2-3,CATSPLGGRGPDTQYF,TGTGCCACCAGTCCCCTGGGAGGGAGGGGTCCAGATACGCAGTATTTT
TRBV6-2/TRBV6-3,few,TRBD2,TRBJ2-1,CASKESPLGLAGGLNEQFF,TGTGCCAGCAAAGAATCCCCTTTGGGGCTAGCGGGAGGCCTCAATGAGCAGTTCTTC
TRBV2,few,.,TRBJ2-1,CASSEKPASDTFF,TGTGCCAGCAGTGAGAAGCCGGCCTCGGATACGTTCTTC
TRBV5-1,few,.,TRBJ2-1,CASSLRTHAYNEQFF,TGCGCCAGCAGCCTCAGGACCCACGCCTACAATGAGCAGTTCTTC
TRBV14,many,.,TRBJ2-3,CASRRTGVSGRQYF,TGTGCCAGCAGGCGAACAGGAGTCTCGGGAAGGCAGTATTTT
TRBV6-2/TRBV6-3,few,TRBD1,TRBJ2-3,CAITDRGTTTDTQYF,TGTGCCATCACCGACAGGGGGACGACCACAGATACGCAGTATTTT
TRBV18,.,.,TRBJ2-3,CASSPPTGGGQYF,TGTGCCAGCTCACCACCGACCGGGGGCGGGCAGTATTTT
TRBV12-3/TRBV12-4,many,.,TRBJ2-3,CASRGALGPWEGRASASTDTQYF,TGTGCCAGCAGGGGGGCCCTGGGCCCGTGGGAGGGGAGGGCCTCGGCGAGCACAGATACGCAGTATTTT
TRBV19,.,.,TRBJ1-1,CASKAAGGAFF,TGTGCCAGTAAGGCAGCGGGTGGGGCTTTCTTT
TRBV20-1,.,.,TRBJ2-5,CSARGLGQRSLETQYF,TGCAGTGCTAGGGGGTTGGGACAAAGGAGCCTAGAGACCCAGTACTTC
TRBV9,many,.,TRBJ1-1,CASSVWDVDTEAFF,TGTGCCAGCAGCGTTTGGGACGTTGACACTGAAGCTTTCTTT
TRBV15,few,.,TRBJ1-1,CATSRGGGPNTEAFF,TGTGCCACCAGCAGAGGAGGGGGGCCGAACACTGAAGCTTTCTTT
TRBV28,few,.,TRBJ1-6,CASNGESAVSPLHF,TGTGCCAGCAATGGCGAGTCGGCTGTATCACCCCTCCACTTT
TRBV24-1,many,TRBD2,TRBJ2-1,CATIRKAGTSGFTSSYNEQFF,TGTGCCACCATCAGAAAAGCCGGGACTAGCGGCTTTACGAGCTCCTACAATGAGCAGTTCTTC
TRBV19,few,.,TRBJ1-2,CASSWGASNYGYTF,TGTGCCAGTAGTTGGGGTGCCTCTAACTATGGCTACACCTTC